Listed below are T cell receptor beta chains from one sample, sequenced in a study of T cell responses to AZD1222 COVID-19 vaccine. TCRdb keeps only in-frame clones here, not all; method: immunoSEQ multiplex PCR. This table has around 130,000 clones, approximately 90% appearing once. The starting material was peripheral blood, obtained 28 days after the second AZD1222 dose. These receptors all come from an adult who received the AZD1222 COVID-19 vaccine. CDR3s include the opening cysteine and the closing phenylalanine or tryptophan. Each record gives: D gene, J gene, V gene, clone size, CDR3 DNA, CDR3 protein. The D gene is left open where the match is weak. Rows give clone size only sometimes, using once, few, many, or a class for an expanded clone.

D gene: .
J gene: TRBJ2-1
V gene: TRBV6-4
clone size: .
CDR3 DNA: TGTGCCAGCAGTGAGACTAGCTCCTACAATGAGCAGTTCTTC
CDR3 protein: CASSETSSYNEQFF

D gene: TRBD1
J gene: TRBJ1-2
V gene: TRBV5-1
clone size: few
CDR3 DNA: TGCGCCAGCAGCTCCTCTGGACAGGCAAACTATGGCTACACCTTC
CDR3 protein: CASSSSGQANYGYTF

D gene: .
J gene: TRBJ2-2
V gene: TRBV5-1
clone size: .
CDR3 DNA: TGCGCCAGCAGCTTGGTGTCAGCGAACACCGGGGAGCTGTTTTTT
CDR3 protein: CASSLVSANTGELFF

D gene: .
J gene: TRBJ2-7
V gene: TRBV11-3
clone size: .
CDR3 DNA: TGTGCCAGCAGCTTAGTGGGGCGGGAGCAGTACTTC
CDR3 protein: CASSLVGREQYF

D gene: .
J gene: TRBJ1-6
V gene: TRBV12-3/TRBV12-4
clone size: once
CDR3 DNA: TGTGCCAGCAGTTTAGGTCGGGCACCCCTCCACTTT
CDR3 protein: CASSLGRAPLHF

D gene: .
J gene: TRBJ2-2
V gene: TRBV24-1
clone size: .
CDR3 DNA: TGTGCCACAGGTGGTAGCTCGAACACCGGGGAGCTGTTTTTT
CDR3 protein: CATGGSSNTGELFF

D gene: .
J gene: TRBJ2-2
V gene: TRBV15
clone size: .
CDR3 DNA: TGTGCCACCAGCAGTTTGTCCAGGGGGAACACCGGGGAGCTGTTTTTT
CDR3 protein: CATSSLSRGNTGELFF

D gene: .
J gene: TRBJ2-2
V gene: TRBV5-1
clone size: .
CDR3 DNA: TGCGCCAGCAGTCCCGGACACACGAACACCGGGGAGCTGTTTTTT
CDR3 protein: CASSPGHTNTGELFF

D gene: TRBD2
J gene: TRBJ2-2
V gene: TRBV11-3
clone size: .
CDR3 DNA: TGTGCCAGCAGCGTCGGGACTAGCCCCGGGGAGCTGTTTTTT
CDR3 protein: CASSVGTSPGELFF

D gene: TRBD1
J gene: TRBJ2-6
V gene: TRBV5-1
clone size: .
CDR3 DNA: TGCGCCAGCAGCTACCCCACGGGACAGGAGGGGACCTCTGGGGCCAACGTCCTGACTTTC
CDR3 protein: CASSYPTGQEGTSGANVLTF

D gene: .
J gene: TRBJ2-4
V gene: TRBV18
clone size: few
CDR3 DNA: TGTGCCAGCTCCGCCGATGCCGTCGGAATTCAGTACTTC
CDR3 protein: CASSADAVGIQYF

D gene: .
J gene: TRBJ1-5
V gene: TRBV7-9
clone size: .
CDR3 DNA: TGTGCCAGCAGCTTAGACGGAAACAATCAGCCCCAGCATTTT
CDR3 protein: CASSLDGNNQPQHF

D gene: TRBD1
J gene: TRBJ1-2
V gene: TRBV4-2
clone size: .
CDR3 DNA: TGTGCCAGCAGCCAAGATTCCCGTAGGCAGGGGGTGCGAGCTAACTATGGCTACACCTTC
CDR3 protein: CASSQDSRRQGVRANYGYTF

D gene: .
J gene: TRBJ2-2
V gene: TRBV4-3
clone size: .
CDR3 DNA: TGCGCCAGCAGCCAAACCCTGATGCGGGGTGACACCGGGGAGCTGTTTTTT
CDR3 protein: CASSQTLMRGDTGELFF

D gene: .
J gene: TRBJ1-4
V gene: TRBV7-2
clone size: .
CDR3 DNA: TGTGCCAGCAGCTTACTTATAGGTAGCGAAAAACTGTTTTTT
CDR3 protein: CASSLLIGSEKLFF

D gene: TRBD1
J gene: TRBJ2-7
V gene: TRBV29-1
clone size: .
CDR3 DNA: TGCAGCGCAACCTCGCTGGGACAGCTTTACGAGCAGTACTTC
CDR3 protein: CSATSLGQLYEQYF

D gene: TRBD1
J gene: TRBJ1-1
V gene: TRBV6-5
clone size: .
CDR3 DNA: TGTGCCAGCAGTCCCGGGACAGGATCGAACACTGAAGCTTTCTTT
CDR3 protein: CASSPGTGSNTEAFF

D gene: .
J gene: TRBJ2-3
V gene: TRBV27
clone size: .
CDR3 DNA: TGTGCCAGCAGTTTAGTTAGGGATCCCGGTGGGACAGATACGCAGTATTTT
CDR3 protein: CASSLVRDPGGTDTQYF

D gene: .
J gene: TRBJ1-1
V gene: TRBV6-5
clone size: few
CDR3 DNA: TGTGCCAGCAGTTACGTCACGGGGCTGAGAGGCACTGAAGCTTTCTTT
CDR3 protein: CASSYVTGLRGTEAFF

D gene: .
J gene: TRBJ1-6
V gene: TRBV6-5
clone size: .
CDR3 DNA: TGTGCCAGCAGTTACTCGACGTCGGGATCACCCCTCCACTTT
CDR3 protein: CASSYSTSGSPLHF

D gene: TRBD2
J gene: TRBJ2-5
V gene: TRBV7-2
clone size: .
CDR3 DNA: TGTGCCAGCAGCTTAAACCCCACGGGGGGGCGCAAGACCCAGTACTTC
CDR3 protein: CASSLNPTGGRKTQYF

D gene: .
J gene: TRBJ2-3
V gene: TRBV7-2
clone size: few
CDR3 DNA: TGTGCCAGCAGCTTAGGCCCAGCAGGAGGCACAGATACGCAGTATTTT
CDR3 protein: CASSLGPAGGTDTQYF

D gene: .
J gene: TRBJ1-3
V gene: TRBV2
clone size: .
CDR3 DNA: TGTGCCAGCAGTGACAGGGGCCGAAACACCATATATTTT
CDR3 protein: CASSDRGRNTIYF

D gene: .
J gene: TRBJ1-1
V gene: TRBV5-4
clone size: .
CDR3 DNA: TGTGCCAGCACCTCGGGGGGCCCAAACACTGAAGCTTTCTTT
CDR3 protein: CASTSGGPNTEAFF